This TCR beta chain appears in the sequencing data of a study of blood T cells in healthy people across ages. This clonotype appeared many times. The ends lost 4 bases at V and 3 bases at J; junction bases unmatched: 3. This CDR3 has 13 residues. Germline CDR1 is SQVTM and CDR2 is ANQGSEA. A second PCR of about 7 to 11 cycles used a sample-barcoded 5' primer and a J-beta primer mix. From the 5' RACE reads, TCRdb called clonotypes with MiXCR, one entry per CDR3 protein. Here the sample spans around 790,000 distinct CDR3 sequences, under 45% being singletons. The chain employs TRBV29-1 and TRBJ2-7, with 10 bases lining up with TRBD2. Sequenced input: blood. The clonotype was recovered from a man between 60 and 70 years old in good health. The CDR3: CSVVSGGRYEQYF. CDR3 coding DNA: TGCAGCGTTGTTAGCGGGGGGCGCTACGAGCAGTACTTC.